Listed below are T cell receptor beta chains from one sample, sequenced in a study of blood T cell repertoires in COVID-19. This table comes from immunoSEQ multiplex PCR, and its TCRdb copy is limited to in-frame clones, with some not included. This sample has about 180,000 clones, with about 85% found just once. The sequenced material came from peripheral blood. Every receptor here comes from a man older than 75 with COVID-19, enrolled during active disease. CDR3s include the opening cysteine and the closing phenylalanine or tryptophan. D genes are given only for firm matches. A row's size may be missing; if present it is once, few, many or a size class.

v_call,d_call,j_call,clone_size,cdr3_aa,cdr3_nt
TRBV7-6,TRBD1,TRBJ1-5,NA,CASSSQGAGQPQHF,TGTGCCAGCAGCTCGCAGGGGGCAGGTCAGCCCCAGCATTTT
TRBV6-2/TRBV6-3,TRBD1,TRBJ1-5,NA,CASSDRVSQPQHF,TGTGCCAGCAGTGACAGGGTATCTCAGCCCCAGCATTTT
TRBV7-8,TRBD2,TRBJ2-1,NA,CASSDLLAGANEQFF,TGTGCCAGCAGCGATCTACTAGCGGGGGCCAATGAGCAGTTCTTC
TRBV6-5,NA,TRBJ2-1,NA,CASRRQYNEQFF,TGTGCCAGCAGACGACAGTACAATGAGCAGTTCTTC
TRBV27,NA,TRBJ1-4,once,CASNRGGPNEKLFF,TGTGCCAGCAATAGGGGCGGTCCTAATGAAAAACTGTTTTTT
TRBV28,NA,TRBJ2-7,once,CASSFSPHPEQYF,TGTGCCAGCAGTTTTTCCCCCCATCCCGAGCAGTACTTC
TRBV3-1/TRBV3-2,NA,TRBJ1-2,NA,CASSQDPGSGGYTF,TGTGCCAGCAGCCAAGACCCCGGGAGCGGTGGCTACACCTTC
TRBV10-3,NA,TRBJ1-6,NA,CAISEGQGPGSPLHF,TGTGCCATCAGTGAGGGGCAGGGTCCGGGTTCACCCCTCCACTTT
TRBV18,NA,TRBJ2-5,NA,CASSPNREYQETQYF,TGTGCCAGCTCACCAAACAGGGAGTACCAAGAGACCCAGTACTTC
TRBV19,TRBD2,TRBJ2-2,NA,CASSDLAATNTGELFF,TGTGCCAGTAGCGACCTAGCGGCGACGAACACCGGGGAGCTGTTTTTT
TRBV10-2,NA,TRBJ1-6,NA,CASSLRGTYNSPLHF,TGCGCCAGCAGTCTCCGGGGAACATATAATTCACCCCTCCACTTT
TRBV11-2,NA,TRBJ1-3,few,CASSLGQINTIYF,TGTGCCAGCAGCTTAGGACAGATAAACACCATATATTTT
TRBV2,NA,TRBJ2-7,NA,CASSAGPADSYEQYF,TGTGCCAGCAGTGCCGGCCCGGCGGATAGCTACGAGCAGTACTTC
TRBV7-6,TRBD1,TRBJ2-7,NA,CASSLGAGTGSGVGTYEQYF,TGTGCCAGCAGCTTAGGGGCCGGGACAGGGAGTGGGGTAGGGACCTACGAGCAGTACTTC
TRBV27,TRBD1,TRBJ2-7,NA,CASSPGTGSSYEQYF,TGTGCCAGCAGTCCAGGGACAGGAAGCTCCTACGAGCAGTACTTC
TRBV19,NA,TRBJ1-6,NA,CASSIDPRPVNGSPLHF,TGTGCCAGTAGTATAGATCCCAGGCCCGTAAATGGATCACCCCTCCACTTT
TRBV6-5,TRBD1,TRBJ1-2,NA,CASRTGEGRHTF,TGTGCCAGCAGGACAGGGGAAGGGCGGCACACCTTC
TRBV6-6,NA,TRBJ1-5,NA,CASSKNQPQHF,TGTGCCAGCAGCAAAAATCAGCCCCAGCATTTT